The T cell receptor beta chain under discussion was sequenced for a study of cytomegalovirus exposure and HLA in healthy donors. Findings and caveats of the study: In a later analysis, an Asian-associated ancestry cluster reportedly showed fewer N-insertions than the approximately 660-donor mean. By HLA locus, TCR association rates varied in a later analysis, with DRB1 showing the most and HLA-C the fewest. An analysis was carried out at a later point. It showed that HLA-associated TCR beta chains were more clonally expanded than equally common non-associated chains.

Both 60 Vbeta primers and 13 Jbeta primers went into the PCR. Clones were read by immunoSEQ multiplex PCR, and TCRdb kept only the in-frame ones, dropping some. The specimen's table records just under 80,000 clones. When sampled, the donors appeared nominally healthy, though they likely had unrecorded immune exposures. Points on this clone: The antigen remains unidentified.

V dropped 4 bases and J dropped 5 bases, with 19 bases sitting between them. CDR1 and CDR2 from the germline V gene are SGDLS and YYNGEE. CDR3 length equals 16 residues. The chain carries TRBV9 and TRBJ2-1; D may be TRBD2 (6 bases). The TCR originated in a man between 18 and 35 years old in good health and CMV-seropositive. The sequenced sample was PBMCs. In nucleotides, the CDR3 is TGTGCCAGCAGCAACCGGGACTCCCGAATAGACAATGAGCAGTTCTTC. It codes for CASSNRDSRIDNEQFF.